The entry below describes one T cell receptor beta chain. Its antigen remains unidentified. Each patient's relapse followed autologous stem cell transplantation, and brentuximab vedotin exposure varied. Purification of CD4+ T cells from thawed PBMCs was performed via magnetic negative selection. The entry originates in a study of PD-1 blockade in classical Hodgkin lymphoma. General study results and limits: Underlying causes for the observed repertoire differences were not defined, possibly disease activity or prior therapy.

Produced via immunoSEQ multiplex PCR; TCRdb's table is partial and in-frame only. Counted here are over 7,000 clones, roughly four fifths occurring once; the ten biggest clones make up almost 7.5%. Germline-derived CDR1 and CDR2 are LGHNA and YSLEER. CDR3 length equals 14 residues. V was trimmed by 1 base and J by 6 bases, leaving 12 bases between them. The source material was CD4+ T cells from blood, sampled at baseline. This chain uses TRBV4-3 with TRBJ1-1; possible D gene TRBD1, 5 bases. The sequence was collected from a human donor with classical Hodgkin lymphoma. The chain's CDR3 is CASSQVFRAPEAFF. The DNA of the CDR3 is TGCGCCAGCAGCCAAGTATTCAGGGCCCCTGAAGCTTTCTTT.